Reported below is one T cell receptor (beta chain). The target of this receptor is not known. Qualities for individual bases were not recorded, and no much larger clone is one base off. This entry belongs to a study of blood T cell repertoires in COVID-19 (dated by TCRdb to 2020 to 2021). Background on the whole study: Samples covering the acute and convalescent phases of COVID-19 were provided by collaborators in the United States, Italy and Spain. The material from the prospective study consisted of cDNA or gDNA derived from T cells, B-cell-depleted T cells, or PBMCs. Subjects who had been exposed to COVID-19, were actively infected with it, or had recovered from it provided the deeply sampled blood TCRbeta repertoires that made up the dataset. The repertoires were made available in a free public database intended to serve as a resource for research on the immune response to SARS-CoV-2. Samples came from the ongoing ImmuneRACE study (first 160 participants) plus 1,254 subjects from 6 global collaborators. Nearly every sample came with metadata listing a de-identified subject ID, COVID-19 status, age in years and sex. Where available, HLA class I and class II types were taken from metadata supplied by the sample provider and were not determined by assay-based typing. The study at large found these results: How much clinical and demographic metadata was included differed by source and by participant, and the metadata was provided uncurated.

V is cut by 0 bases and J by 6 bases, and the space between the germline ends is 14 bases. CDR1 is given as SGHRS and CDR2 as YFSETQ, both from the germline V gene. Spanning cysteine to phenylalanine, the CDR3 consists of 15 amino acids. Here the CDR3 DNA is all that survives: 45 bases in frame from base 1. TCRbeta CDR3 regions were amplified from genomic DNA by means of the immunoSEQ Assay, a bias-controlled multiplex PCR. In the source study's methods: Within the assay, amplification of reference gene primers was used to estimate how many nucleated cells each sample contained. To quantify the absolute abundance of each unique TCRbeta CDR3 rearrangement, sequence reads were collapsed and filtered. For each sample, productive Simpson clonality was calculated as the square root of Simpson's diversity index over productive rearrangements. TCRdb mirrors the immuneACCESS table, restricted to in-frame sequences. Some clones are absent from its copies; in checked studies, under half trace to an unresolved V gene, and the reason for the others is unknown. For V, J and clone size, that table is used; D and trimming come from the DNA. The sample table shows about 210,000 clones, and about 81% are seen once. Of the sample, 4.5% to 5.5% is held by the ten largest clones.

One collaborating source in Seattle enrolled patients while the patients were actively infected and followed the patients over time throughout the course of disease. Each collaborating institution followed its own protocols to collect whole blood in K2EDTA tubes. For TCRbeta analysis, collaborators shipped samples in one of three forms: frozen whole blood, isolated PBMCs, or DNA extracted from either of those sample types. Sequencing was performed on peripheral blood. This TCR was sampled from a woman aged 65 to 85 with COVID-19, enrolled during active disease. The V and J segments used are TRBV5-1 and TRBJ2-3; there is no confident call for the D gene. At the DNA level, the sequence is TGCGCCAGCAGCTTGGGGCTCCCCCCGTCGGATACGCAGTATTTT. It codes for CASSLGLPPSDTQYF.